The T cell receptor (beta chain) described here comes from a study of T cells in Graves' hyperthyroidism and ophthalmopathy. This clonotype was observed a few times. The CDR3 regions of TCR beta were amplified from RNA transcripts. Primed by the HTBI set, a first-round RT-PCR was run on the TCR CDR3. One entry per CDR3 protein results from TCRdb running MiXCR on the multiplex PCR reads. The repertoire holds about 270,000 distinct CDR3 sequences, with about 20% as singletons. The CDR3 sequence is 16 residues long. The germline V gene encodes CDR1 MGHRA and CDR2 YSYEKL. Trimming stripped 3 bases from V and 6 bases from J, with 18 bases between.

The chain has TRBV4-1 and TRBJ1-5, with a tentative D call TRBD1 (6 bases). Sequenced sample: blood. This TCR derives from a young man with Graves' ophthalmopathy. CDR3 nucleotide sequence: TGCGCCAGCAGCCAGGGATTCAGGGGAAGGGGTCAGCCCCAGCATTTT. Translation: CASSQGFRGRGQPQHF.